This entry describes one TCR beta chain. The data stem from a study of blood T cell repertoires in COVID-19. Study information: Nucleic acid was either cDNA or gDNA, and it came from T cells, B-cell-depleted T cells, or PBMCs.

Data came from immunoSEQ multiplex PCR; TCRdb stores just in-frame clones and leaves some out. This sample has some 38,000 clones, with roughly nine tenths found just once. The CDR3 is made up of 13 amino acids. Trimming took off 1 base at V and 7 bases at J, with 8 bases between the two ends. Germline V gene lookup returns CDR1 MNHEY and CDR2 SVGEGT. The chain carries TRBV6-2 or TRBV6-3 and TRBJ2-1; no firm D call. The sequence was obtained from a woman under 40 in a cohort sampled during active COVID-19. Sequencing was performed on peripheral blood. CDR3 sequence: CASSYFGRNEQFF. For the CDR3, the DNA is TGTGCCAGCAGTTACTTCGGCAGGAATGAGCAGTTCTTC.